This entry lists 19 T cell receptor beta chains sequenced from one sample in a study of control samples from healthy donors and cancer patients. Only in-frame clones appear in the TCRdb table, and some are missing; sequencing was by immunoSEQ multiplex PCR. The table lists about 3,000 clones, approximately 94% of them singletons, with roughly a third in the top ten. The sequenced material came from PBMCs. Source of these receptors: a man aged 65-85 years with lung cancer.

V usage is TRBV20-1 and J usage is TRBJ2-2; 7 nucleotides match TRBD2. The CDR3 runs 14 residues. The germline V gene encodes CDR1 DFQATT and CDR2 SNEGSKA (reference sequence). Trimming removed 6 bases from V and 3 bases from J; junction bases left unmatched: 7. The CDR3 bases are TGCAGTGCAAGTGGGACTACACACACCGGGGAGCTGTTTTTT. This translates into CSASGTTHTGELFF.

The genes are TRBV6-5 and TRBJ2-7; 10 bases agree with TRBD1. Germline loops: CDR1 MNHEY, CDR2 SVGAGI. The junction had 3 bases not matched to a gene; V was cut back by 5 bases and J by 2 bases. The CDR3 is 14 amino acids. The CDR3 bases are TGTGCCAGCAGTAGGACAGGGGGACCCTACGAGCAGTACTTC. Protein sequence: CASSRTGGPYEQYF.

The CDR3 DNA reads TGTGCCAGCAGCTTGGGGGGCGGGCAGAACACTGAAGCTTTCTTT. Amino acids: CASSLGGGQNTEAFF. This rearrangement joins TRBV11-2 to TRBJ1-1; a possible D gene is TRBD1 (6 bases). The germline CDR1 and CDR2 sequences are SGHAT and FQNNGV. Trimming left V 3 bases short and J 1 base short, with 12 bases between. CDR3 size: 15 residues.

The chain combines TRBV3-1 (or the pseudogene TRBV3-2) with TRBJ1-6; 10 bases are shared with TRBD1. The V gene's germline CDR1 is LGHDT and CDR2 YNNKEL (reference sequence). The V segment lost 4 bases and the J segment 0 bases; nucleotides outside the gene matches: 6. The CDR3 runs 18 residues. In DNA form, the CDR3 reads TGTGCCAGCAGCCTGACAGGGGGCTCAGGCTCCTATAATTCACCCCTCCACTTT. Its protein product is CASSLTGGSGSYNSPLHF.

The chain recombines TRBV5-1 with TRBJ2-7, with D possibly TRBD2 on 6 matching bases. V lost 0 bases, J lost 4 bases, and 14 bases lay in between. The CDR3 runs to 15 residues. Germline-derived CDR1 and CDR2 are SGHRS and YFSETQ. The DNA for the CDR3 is TGCGCCAGCAGCTTGGTCTCGGGGGTTTGGTACGAGCAGTACTTC. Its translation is CASSLVSGVWYEQYF.

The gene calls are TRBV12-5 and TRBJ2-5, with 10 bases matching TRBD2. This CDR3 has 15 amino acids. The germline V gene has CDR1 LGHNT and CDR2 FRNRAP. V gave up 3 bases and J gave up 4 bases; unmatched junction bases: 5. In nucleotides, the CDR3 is TGTGCTAGTGGTTTCCGATCTAGCGGGGGAGAGACCCAGTACTTC. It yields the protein CASGFRSSGGETQYF.

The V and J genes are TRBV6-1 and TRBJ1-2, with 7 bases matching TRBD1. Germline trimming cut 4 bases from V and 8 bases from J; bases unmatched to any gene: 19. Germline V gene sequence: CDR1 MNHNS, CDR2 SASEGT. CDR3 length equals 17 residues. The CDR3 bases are TGTGCCAGCAGTGGAAAACCGGGACAGAGACTATCGGGAGGCTACACCTTC. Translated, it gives CASSGKPGQRLSGGYTF.

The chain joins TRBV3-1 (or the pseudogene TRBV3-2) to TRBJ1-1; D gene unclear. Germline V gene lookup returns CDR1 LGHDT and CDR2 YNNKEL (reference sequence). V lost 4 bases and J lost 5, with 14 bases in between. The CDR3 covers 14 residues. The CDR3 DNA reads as TGTGCCAGCAGCCCGGGGAGGGAATGGACTGAAGCTTTCTTT. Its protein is CASSPGREWTEAFF.

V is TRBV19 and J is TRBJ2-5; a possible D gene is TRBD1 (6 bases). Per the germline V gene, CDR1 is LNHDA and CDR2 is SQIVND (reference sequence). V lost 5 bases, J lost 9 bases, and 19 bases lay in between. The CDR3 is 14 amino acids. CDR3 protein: CASSFGQPPDPQYF. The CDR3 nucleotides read TGTGCCAGTAGTTTCGGACAGCCCCCCGATCCCCAGTACTTC.

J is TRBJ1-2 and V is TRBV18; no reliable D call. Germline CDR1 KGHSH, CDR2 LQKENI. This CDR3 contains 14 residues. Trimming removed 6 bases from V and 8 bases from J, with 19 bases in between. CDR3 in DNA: TGTGCCAGCTCTCTCGCCGGTCAAGGGCCCGGCTACACCTTC. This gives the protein CASSLAGQGPGYTF.

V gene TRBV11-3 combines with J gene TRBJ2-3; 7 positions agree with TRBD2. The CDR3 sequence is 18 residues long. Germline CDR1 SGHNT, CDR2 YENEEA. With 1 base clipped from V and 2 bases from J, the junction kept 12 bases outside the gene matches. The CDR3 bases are TGTGCCAGCAGCTTAGGGGGGACTCGCGGGGGAACCACAGATACGCAGTATTTT. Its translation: CASSLGGTRGGTTDTQYF.

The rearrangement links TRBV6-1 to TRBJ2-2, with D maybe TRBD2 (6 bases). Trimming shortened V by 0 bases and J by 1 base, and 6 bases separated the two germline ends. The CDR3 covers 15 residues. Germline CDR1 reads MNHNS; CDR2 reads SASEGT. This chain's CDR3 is CASSEAEGNTGELFF. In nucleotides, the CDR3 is TGTGCCAGCAGTGAAGCGGAGGGGAACACCGGGGAGCTGTTTTTT.

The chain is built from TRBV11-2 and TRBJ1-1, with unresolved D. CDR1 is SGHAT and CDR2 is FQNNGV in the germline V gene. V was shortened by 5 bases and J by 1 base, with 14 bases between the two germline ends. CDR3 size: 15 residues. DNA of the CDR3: TGTGCCAGCAGCCCTATGGGCAGGCGGAACACTGAAGCTTTCTTT. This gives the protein CASSPMGRRNTEAFF.

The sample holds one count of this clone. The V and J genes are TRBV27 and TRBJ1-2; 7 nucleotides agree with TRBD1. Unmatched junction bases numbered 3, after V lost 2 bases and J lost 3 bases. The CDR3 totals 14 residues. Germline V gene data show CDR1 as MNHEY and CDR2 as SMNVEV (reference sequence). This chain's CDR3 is CASSLRGPDYGYTF. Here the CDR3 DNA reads TGTGCCAGCAGTTTAAGGGGGCCGGACTATGGCTACACCTTC.

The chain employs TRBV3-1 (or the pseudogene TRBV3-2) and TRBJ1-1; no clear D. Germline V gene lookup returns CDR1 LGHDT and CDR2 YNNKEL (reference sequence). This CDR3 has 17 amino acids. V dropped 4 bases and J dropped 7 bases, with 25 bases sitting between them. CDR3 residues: CASSLKAGGPAKNEAFF. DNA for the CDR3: TGTGCCAGCAGCCTCAAGGCGGGAGGGCCGGCCAAGAATGAAGCTTTCTTT.

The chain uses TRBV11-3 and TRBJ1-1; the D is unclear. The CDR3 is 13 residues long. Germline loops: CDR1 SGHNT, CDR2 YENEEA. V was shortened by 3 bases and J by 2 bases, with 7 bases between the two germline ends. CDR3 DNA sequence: TGTGCCAGCAGCTTGCGGGGAAACACTGAAGCTTTCTTT. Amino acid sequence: CASSLRGNTEAFF.

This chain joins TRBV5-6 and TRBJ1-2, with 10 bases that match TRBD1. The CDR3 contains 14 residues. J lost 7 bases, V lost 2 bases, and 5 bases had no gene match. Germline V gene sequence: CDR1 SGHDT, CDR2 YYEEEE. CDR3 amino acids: CASSFRQGAGGYTF. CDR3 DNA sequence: TGTGCCAGCAGCTTCCGACAGGGGGCAGGTGGCTACACCTTC.

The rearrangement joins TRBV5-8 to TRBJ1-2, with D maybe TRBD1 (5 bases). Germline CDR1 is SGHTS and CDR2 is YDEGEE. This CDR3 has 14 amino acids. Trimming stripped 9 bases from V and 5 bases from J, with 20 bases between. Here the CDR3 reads CAIESPPGEYGYTF. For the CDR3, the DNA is TGTGCCATCGAAAGCCCTCCGGGGGAGTATGGCTACACCTTC.

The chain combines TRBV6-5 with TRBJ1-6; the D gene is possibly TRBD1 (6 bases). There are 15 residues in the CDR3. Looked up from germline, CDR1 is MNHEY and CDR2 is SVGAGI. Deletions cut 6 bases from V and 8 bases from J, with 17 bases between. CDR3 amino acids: CASRGTQLNYSPLHF. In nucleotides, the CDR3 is TGTGCCAGCAGGGGGACACAGCTTAACTATTCACCCCTCCACTTT.